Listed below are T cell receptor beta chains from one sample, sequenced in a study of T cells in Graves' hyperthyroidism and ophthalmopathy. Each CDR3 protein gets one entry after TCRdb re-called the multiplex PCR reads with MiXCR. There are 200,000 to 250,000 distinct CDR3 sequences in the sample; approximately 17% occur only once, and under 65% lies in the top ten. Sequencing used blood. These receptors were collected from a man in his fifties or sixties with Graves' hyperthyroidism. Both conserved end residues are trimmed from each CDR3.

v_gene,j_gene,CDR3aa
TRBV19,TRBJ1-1,ATTTGANTEAF
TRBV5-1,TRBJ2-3,ASSLRFSTDTQY
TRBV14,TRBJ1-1,ATIREEAF
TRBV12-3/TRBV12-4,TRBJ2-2,ASSLDRRSGELF
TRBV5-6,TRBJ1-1,ASSLRGRSNTEAF
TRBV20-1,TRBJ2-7,SATLAGQGVEQY
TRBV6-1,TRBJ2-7,ASSGTPRSYEQY
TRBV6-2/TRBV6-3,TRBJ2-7,ASSYWDWSYEQY
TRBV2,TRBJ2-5,ASSDGGRSGAEETQY
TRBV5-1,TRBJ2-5,ASSLAASGSWETQY
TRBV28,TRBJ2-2,ASNPDWNTGELF
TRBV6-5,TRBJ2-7,ASQSGTSYEQY
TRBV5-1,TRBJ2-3,ASSRSGSSTDTQY
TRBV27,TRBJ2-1,ASSPLAGGYNEQF
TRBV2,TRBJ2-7,ASSAHLSSYEQY
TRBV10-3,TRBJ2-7,AISESIDAYEQY
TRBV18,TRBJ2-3,ASSPLAGGEDTQY
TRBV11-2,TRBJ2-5,ASSHGTGVETQY
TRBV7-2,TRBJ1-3,ASSLTGHSGNTIY
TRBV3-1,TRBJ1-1,ASSQAGTLNTEAF
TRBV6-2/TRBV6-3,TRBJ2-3,ASRPDNTDTQY
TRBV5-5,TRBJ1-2,ASSSGGSNFYGYT
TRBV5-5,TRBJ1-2,ASSSWDSLGRGYT
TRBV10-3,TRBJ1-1,AISENRNTEAF
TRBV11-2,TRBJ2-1,ASSLVRDEQF
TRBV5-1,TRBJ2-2,ASSLQGVPGELF
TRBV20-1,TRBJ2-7,SALRQRDEQY